This record covers a single T cell receptor beta chain. V was cut by 6 bases and J by 0 bases, with 10 bases left in between. Germline V gene lookup returns CDR1 SNHLY and CDR2 FYNNEI. This CDR3 spans 14 amino acids. The sample belongs to a study of cytomegalovirus exposure and HLA in healthy donors. Amplification used 60 Vbeta primers and 13 Jbeta primers. Clones were sequenced by immunoSEQ multiplex PCR, and TCRdb holds only the in-frame ones, with some missing. The repertoire holds 150,000 to 200,000 clones, with about 81% as singletons. This chain connects TRBV2 to TRBJ2-3, with D tentatively TRBD2 (6 bases). The sequenced material came from PBMCs. The receptor's source is a woman in her forties or fifties in good health and CMV-seropositive. CDR3 sequence reads: CASRGGVSTDTQYF. CDR3 sequence (DNA): TGTGCCAGCAGAGGCGGGGTTAGCACAGATACGCAGTATTTT.